The 8 T cell receptor beta chains below were found in one sample sequenced in a study of PD-L1 blockade in urothelial cancer. Libraries were prepared by immunoSEQ multiplex PCR; TCRdb keeps only in-frame clonotypes and omits some of them. In the table there are 70,000 to 75,000 clones, roughly 91% of which are singletons. Sequences were derived from PBMCs, sampled around atezolizumab (anti-PD-L1) treatment. Receptors were obtained from a man in his 60s with urothelial cancer.

This chain uses TRBV5-5 with TRBJ1-3, with D possibly being TRBD1 (6 bases). The CDR3 runs 15 residues. Trimming pared 1 base from V and 0 bases from J, leaving 8 bases between. Germline V lookup: CDR1 SGHKS, CDR2 YYEKEE (reference sequence). The chain's CDR3 is CASSLLGGSGNTIYF. CDR3 coding DNA: TGTGCCAGCAGCTTGTTAGGGGGCTCTGGAAACACCATATATTTT.

CDR3 amino acids: CASRDRSSYEQYF. In DNA form, the CDR3 reads TGTGCCAGCCGGGACAGGAGCTCCTACGAGCAGTACTTC. The chain couples TRBV19 to TRBJ2-7; 8 nucleotides line up with TRBD1. V gave up 9 bases and J gave up 0 bases; unmatched junction bases: 4. The CDR3 extends over 13 amino acids. Per the germline V gene, CDR1 is LNHDA and CDR2 is SQIVND (reference sequence).

V gene TRBV21-1 combines with J gene TRBJ2-7; the table's D call of TRBD1 was not tested on the DNA. TRBV21-1 is a pseudogene. This CDR3 has 15 residues. CDR3 residues: CASSILRGSSYEQYF. DNA of the CDR3: TGTGCCAGCAGCATACTCAGGGGGAGCTCCTACGAGCAGTACTTC.

The chain uses TRBV7-2 and TRBJ1-2, with D maybe TRBD1 (6 bases). Germline V CDR1 and CDR2: SGHTA, FQGNSA. V gave up 4 bases and J gave up 2 bases, with 11 bases separating them. The CDR3 loop spans 14 amino acids. CDR3: CASSSKTGNYGYTF. In DNA, the CDR3 is TGTGCCAGCAGCTCTAAGACAGGAAACTATGGCTACACCTTC.

The V and J genes are TRBV27 and TRBJ2-7; D is perhaps TRBD2 (7 bases). Trimming shortened V by 8 bases and J by 1 base, and 12 bases separated the two germline ends. CDR1 and CDR2 from the germline V gene are MNHEY and SMNVEV (reference sequence). The CDR3 runs to 13 residues. The CDR3 protein is CASCRGGSYEQYF. Here the CDR3 DNA reads TGTGCCAGCTGTAGGGGGGGGTCCTACGAGCAGTACTTC.

V usage is TRBV5-1 and J usage is TRBJ2-1, with D possibly matching TRBD2 (6 bases). With 2 bases removed from V and 4 bases from J, the gap between germline ends came to 13 bases. Per the germline V gene, CDR1 is SGHRS and CDR2 is YFSETQ. The CDR3 totals 15 residues. The DNA for the CDR3 is TGCGCCAGCAGCTTAACCGGGACTGGATACAATGAGCAGTTCTTC. It specifies CASSLTGTGYNEQFF.

The chain has TRBV10-2 and TRBJ2-3; 7 bases agree with TRBD1. This CDR3 contains 19 residues. In germline, CDR1 is WSHSY, CDR2 SAAADI. The trim removed 0 bases at V and 0 bases at J, leaving 12 bases unmatched. DNA of the CDR3: TGCGCCAGCAGTGAGTCGAAACTCGCCGGGACAGCTAGCACAGATACGCAGTATTTT. This encodes CASSESKLAGTASTDTQYF.

V and J are TRBV2 and TRBJ1-4; D perhaps matches TRBD1 (5 bases). The V gene's germline CDR1 is SNHLY and CDR2 FYNNEI. The CDR3 has 13 amino acids. V was clipped by 9 bases and J by 4 bases, with 12 bases between them. CDR3 DNA: TGTGCCAGAAAGACAGCTTATAATGAAAAACTGTTTTTT. Protein: CARKTAYNEKLFF.